The clone carrying this T cell receptor (beta chain) was picked up a small number of times. As yet, its antigen is unknown. From germline, CDR1 is SGHNT and CDR2 YYREEE (reference sequence). Germline trimming cut 5 bases from V and 7 bases from J; bases unmatched to any gene: 5. The CDR3 covers 14 residues. Each donor's blood draw was roughly 10 milliliters of peripheral blood. The sample originates from a study of blood T cells in healthy people across ages. A second PCR of roughly 7 to 11 cycles used a sample-barcoded 5' primer and a J-beta primer mix. Each of the cDNA molecules was tagged by a template-switch adaptor with 12 random nucleotides. TCRdb reprocessed the 5' RACE reads with MiXCR, giving one entry per CDR3 protein. The sample has over 1.5 million distinct CDR3 sequences, about 50% seen once; the top ten hold more than 2%. Findings and caveats of the study: When set beside aged donors, long-lived donors presented more naive CD4+ cells and higher diversity. Older age coincided with a roughly linear decline in TCR beta diversity per million T cells.

Material for sequencing was blood. The receptor was isolated from a woman aged 40 to 50 in good health. The chain combines TRBV5-4 with TRBJ2-1; 11 nucleotides align to TRBD1. CDR3 loop: CASSLDRGRNEQFF. CDR3 DNA: TGTGCCAGCAGTCTGGACAGGGGGCGGAATGAGCAGTTCTTC.